This T cell receptor beta chain derives from a study of cytomegalovirus exposure and HLA in healthy donors. Germline V gene sequence: CDR1 ENHRY, CDR2 SYGVKD. The CDR3 extends over 11 amino acids. V was trimmed by 3 bases and J by 4 bases, leaving 4 bases between them. With 60 Vbeta and 13 Jbeta primers, the PCR was carried out. Profiling relied on immunoSEQ multiplex PCR, and the TCRdb table lists in-frame clones only, not all of them. The sample records approximately 190,000 clones, roughly 80% being singletons. This TCR was recovered from a man aged 40-49 years in good health and CMV-seropositive. The V gene is TRBV10-3, the J gene TRBJ2-7, with unresolved D. What was sequenced was PBMCs. For the CDR3, the DNA is TGTGCCATCAGTGAACGGTACGAGCAGTACTTC. Residues: CAISERYEQYF.